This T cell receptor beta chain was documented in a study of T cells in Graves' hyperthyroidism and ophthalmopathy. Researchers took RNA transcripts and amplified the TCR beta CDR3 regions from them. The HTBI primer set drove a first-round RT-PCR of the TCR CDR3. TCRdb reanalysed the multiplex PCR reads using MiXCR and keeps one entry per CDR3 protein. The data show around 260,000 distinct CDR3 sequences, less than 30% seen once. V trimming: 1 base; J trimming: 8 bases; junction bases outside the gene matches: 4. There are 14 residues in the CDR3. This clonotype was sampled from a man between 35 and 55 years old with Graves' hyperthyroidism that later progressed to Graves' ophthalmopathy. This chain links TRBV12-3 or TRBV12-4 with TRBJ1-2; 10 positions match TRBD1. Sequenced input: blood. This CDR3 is CASSLGQGAQGYTF. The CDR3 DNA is TGTGCCAGCAGTTTAGGACAGGGGGCGCAAGGCTACACCTTC.